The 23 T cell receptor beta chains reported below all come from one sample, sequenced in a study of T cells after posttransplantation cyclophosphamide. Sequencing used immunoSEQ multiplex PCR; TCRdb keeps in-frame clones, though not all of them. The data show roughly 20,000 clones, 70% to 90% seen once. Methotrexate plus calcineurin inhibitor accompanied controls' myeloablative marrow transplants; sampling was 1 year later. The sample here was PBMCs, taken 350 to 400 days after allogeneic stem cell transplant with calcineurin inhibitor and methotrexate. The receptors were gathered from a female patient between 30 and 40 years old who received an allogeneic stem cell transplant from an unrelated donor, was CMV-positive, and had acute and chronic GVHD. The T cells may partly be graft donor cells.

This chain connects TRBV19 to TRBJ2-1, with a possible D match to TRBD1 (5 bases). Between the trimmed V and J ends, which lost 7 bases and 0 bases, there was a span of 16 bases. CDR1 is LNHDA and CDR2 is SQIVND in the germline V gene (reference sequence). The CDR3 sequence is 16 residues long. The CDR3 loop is CASTSTVSSSYNEQFF. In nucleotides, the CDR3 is TGTGCCAGTACTTCGACAGTATCGAGCTCCTACAATGAGCAGTTCTTC.

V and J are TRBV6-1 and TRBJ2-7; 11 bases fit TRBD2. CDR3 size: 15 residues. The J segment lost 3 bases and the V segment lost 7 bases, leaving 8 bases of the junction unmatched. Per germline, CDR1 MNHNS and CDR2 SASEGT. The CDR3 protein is CASNLAGGPRYEQYF. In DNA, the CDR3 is TGTGCCAGCAATTTAGCGGGGGGGCCTCGCTACGAGCAGTACTTC.

The CDR3 loop is CASSNGGRQYF. CDR3 coding DNA: TGTGCCAGCAGTAACGGAGGCCGCCAGTACTTC. The V and J genes are TRBV6-5 and TRBJ2-7; maybe TRBD2 (5 bases). CDR3 size: 11 residues. Germline-derived CDR1 and CDR2 are MNHEY and SVGAGI. The V end lost 5 bases, the J end lost 10 bases, and 12 bases lay between the germline ends.

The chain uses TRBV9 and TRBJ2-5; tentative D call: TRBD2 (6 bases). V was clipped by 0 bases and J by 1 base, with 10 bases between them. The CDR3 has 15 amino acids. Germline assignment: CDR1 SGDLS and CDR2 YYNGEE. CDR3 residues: CASSVGGKPQETQYF. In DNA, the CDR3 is TGTGCCAGCAGCGTAGGCGGGAAACCCCAAGAGACCCAGTACTTC.

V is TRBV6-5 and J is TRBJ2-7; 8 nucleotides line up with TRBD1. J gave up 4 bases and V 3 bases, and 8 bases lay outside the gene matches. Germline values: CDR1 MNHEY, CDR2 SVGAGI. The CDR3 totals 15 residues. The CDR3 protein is CASSYQPGQAYEQYF. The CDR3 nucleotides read TGTGCCAGCAGTTATCAACCGGGACAGGCTTACGAGCAGTACTTC.

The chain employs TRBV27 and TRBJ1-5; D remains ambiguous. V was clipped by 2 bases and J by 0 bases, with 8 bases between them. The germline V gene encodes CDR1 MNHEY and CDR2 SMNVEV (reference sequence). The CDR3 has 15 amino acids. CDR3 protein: CASSLSPSSNQPQHF. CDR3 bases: TGTGCCAGCAGTTTAAGCCCCTCTAGCAATCAGCCCCAGCATTTT.

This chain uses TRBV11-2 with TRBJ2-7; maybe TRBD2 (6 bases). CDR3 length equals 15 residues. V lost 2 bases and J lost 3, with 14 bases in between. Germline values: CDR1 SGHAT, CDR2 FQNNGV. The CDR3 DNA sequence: TGTGCCAGCAGCTTAAGTGGTGTGGGACTCTACGAGCAGTACTTC. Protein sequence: CASSLSGVGLYEQYF.

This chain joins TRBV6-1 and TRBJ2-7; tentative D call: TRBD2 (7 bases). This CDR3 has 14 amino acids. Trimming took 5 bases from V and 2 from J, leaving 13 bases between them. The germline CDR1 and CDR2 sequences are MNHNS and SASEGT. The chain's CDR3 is CASSFGRGAYEQYF. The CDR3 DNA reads TGTGCCAGCAGTTTTGGGAGGGGGGCCTACGAGCAGTACTTC.

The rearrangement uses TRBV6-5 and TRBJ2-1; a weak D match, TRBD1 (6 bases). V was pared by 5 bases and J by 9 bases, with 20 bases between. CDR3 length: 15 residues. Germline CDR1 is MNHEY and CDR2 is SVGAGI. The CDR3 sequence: CASSIVAGEQGEQFF. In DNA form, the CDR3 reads TGTGCCAGCAGTATAGTCGCAGGGGAGCAGGGTGAGCAGTTCTTC.

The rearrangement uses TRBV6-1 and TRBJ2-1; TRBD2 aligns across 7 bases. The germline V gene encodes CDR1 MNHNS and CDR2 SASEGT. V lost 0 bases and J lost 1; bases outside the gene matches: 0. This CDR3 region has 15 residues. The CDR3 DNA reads TGTGCCAGCAGTGAAGCAGCGGGATCCTACAATGAGCAGTTCTTC. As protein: CASSEAAGSYNEQFF.

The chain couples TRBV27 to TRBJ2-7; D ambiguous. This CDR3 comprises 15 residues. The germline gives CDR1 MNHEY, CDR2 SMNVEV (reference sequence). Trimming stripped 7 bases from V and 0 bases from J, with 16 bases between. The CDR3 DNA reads TGTGCCAGCACCCATGGGCCCGGATACTCCTACGAGCAGTACTTC. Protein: CASTHGPGYSYEQYF.

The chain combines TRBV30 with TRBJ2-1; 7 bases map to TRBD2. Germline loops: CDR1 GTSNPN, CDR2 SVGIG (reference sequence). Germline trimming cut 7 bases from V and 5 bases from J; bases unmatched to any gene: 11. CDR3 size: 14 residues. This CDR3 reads CASDRDYLDNEQFF. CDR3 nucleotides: TGTGCCTCCGACCGGGACTACCTAGACAATGAGCAGTTCTTC.

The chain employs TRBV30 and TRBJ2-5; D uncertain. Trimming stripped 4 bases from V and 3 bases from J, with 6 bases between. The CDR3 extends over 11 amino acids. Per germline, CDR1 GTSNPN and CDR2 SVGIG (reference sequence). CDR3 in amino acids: CAWTVEETQYF. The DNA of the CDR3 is TGTGCCTGGACCGTAGAAGAGACCCAGTACTTC. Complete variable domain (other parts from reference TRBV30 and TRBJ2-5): SQTIHQWPATLVQPVGSPLSLECTVEGTSNPNLYWYRQAAGRGLQLLFYSVGIGQISSEVPQNLSASRPQDRQFILSSKKLLLSDSGFYLCAWTVEETQYFGPGTRLLVL.

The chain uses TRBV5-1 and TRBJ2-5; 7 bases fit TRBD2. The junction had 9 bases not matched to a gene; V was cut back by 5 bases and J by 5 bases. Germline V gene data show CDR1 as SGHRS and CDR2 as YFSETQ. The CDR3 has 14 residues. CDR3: CASRGGSGHETQYF. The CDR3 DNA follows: TGCGCCAGCAGGGGGGGGTCAGGGCATGAGACCCAGTACTTC.

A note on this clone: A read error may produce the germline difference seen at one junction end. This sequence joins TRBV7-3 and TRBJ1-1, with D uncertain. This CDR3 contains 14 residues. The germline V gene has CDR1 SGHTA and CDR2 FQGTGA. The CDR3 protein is CASSLIRVNAEAFF. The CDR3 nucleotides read TGTGCCAGCAGCTTAATCCGAGTGAACGCTGAAGCTTTCTTT.

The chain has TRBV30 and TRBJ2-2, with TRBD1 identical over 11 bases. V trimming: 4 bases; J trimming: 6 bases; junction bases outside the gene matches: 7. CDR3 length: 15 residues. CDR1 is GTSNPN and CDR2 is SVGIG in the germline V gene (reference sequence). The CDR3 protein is CAWIPGTGGPGELFF. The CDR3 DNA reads TGTGCCTGGATTCCCGGGACAGGGGGTCCCGGGGAGCTGTTTTTT.

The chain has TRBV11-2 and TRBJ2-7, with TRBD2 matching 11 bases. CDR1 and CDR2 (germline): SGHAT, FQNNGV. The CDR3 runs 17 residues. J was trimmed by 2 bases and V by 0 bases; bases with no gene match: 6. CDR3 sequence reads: CASSLEGSGGVPYEQYF. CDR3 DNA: TGTGCCAGCAGCTTAGAGGGTAGCGGGGGGGTTCCCTACGAGCAGTACTTC.

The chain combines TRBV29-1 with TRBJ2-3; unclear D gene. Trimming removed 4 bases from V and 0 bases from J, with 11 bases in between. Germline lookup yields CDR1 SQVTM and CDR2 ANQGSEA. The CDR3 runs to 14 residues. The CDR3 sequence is CSVGLRLSTDTQYF. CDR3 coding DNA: TGCAGCGTTGGGCTTCGACTTAGCACAGATACGCAGTATTTT.

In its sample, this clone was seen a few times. The CDR3, as DNA: TGTGCCAGCAGTTACTCGAGGACAGGGATTTTCTTC. Its protein product is CASSYSRTGIFF. The rearrangement joins TRBV6-6 to TRBJ2-1; 8 nucleotides line up with TRBD1. The V gene end was trimmed by 0 bases and the J gene end by 16 bases; junction bases not matched to a gene: 5. The CDR3 is 12 amino acids. CDR1 is MNHNY and CDR2 is SVGAGI in the germline V gene (reference sequence).

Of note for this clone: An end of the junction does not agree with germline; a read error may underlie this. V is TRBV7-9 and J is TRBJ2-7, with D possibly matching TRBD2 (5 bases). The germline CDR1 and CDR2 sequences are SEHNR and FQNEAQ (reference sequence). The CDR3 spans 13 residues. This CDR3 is CASSSPGSYGQYF. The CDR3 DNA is TGTGCCAGCAGCTCGCCGGGGTCCTACGGGCAGTACTTC.

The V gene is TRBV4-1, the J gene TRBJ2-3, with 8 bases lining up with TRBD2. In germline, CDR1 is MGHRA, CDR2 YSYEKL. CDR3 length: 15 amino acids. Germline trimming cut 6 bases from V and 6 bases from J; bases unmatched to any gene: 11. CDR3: CASRPGGGRVDTQYF. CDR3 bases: TGCGCCAGCAGACCCGGGGGGGGGAGGGTGGATACGCAGTATTTT.

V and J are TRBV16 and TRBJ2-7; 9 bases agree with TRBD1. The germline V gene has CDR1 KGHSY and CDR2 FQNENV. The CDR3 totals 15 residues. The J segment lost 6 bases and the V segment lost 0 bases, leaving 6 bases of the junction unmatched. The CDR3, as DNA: TGTGCCAGCAGCCAATCTGGGACAGGGCGAATCGAGCAGTACTTC. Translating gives CASSQSGTGRIEQYF. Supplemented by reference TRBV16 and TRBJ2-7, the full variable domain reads GEEVAQTPKHLVRGEGQKAKLYCAPIKGHSYVFWYQQVLKNEFKFLISFQNENVFDETGMPKERFSAKCLPNSPCSLEIQATKLEDSAVYFCASSQSGTGRIEQYFGPGTRLTVT.

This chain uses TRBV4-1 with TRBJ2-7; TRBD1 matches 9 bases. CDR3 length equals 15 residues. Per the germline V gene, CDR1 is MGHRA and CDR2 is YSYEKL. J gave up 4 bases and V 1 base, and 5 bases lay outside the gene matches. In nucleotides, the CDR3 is TGCGCCAGCAGCCAAGGTGGGACAGGGATTTACGAGCAGTACTTC. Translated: CASSQGGTGIYEQYF.